This T cell receptor beta chain was documented in a study of spatial heterogeneity in lung cancer. Study details: Sequencing was performed on follow-up PBMC samples when available, collected at a median of roughly two years after resection. Beta-chain sequences consistently outnumbered alpha-chain sequences in detection.

Time point meaning: blood at routine non-recurrence follow-up after resection. The sequenced material consisted of unsorted whole RNA from tumor, nontumor lung or frozen PBMC. MiXCR, applied by TCRdb to the 5' RACE reads, yields one record per CDR3 protein. The sample shows about 70,000 distinct CDR3 sequences, nearly 9% of them seen only once. This clonotype was detected ten times or more. The V gene lost 1 base and the J gene lost 8 bases, with 13 bases spanning the gap. The CDR3 is 14 residues long. Germline V lookup: CDR1 SGHAT, CDR2 FQNNGV. The chain carries TRBV11-2 and TRBJ2-3, with D perhaps matching TRBD1 or TRBD2 (5 bases each). This material consisted of PBMCs, taken at follow-up. This sequence originates from a female donor with early-stage non-small cell lung cancer. The DNA for the CDR3 is TGTGCCAGCAGCTTAGTCCGGGACGCAATTACGCAGTATTTT. The encoded protein is CASSLVRDAITQYF.